This T cell receptor beta chain stems from a study of blood T cells in healthy people across ages. Caucasian individuals from Russia who were healthy and aged roughly 6 to 100 acted as donors. At least 7 million PBMCs were isolated per sample. Primers used in a second PCR of roughly 6 to 11 cycles were a sample-barcoded 5' primer and a J-beta primer mix. One entry per CDR3 protein, called by TCRdb with MiXCR from the 5' RACE reads. The sample contains 1.5 million to 2 million distinct CDR3 sequences, around 40% of which appear only once. This clonotype appeared a few times. Its antigen remains unknown. Per the germline V gene, CDR1 is SQVTM and CDR2 is ANQGSEA. CDR3 size: 14 residues. The germline V and J ends were trimmed by 4 bases and 4 bases, with 16 bases remaining between them. Study observations and caveats: Not knowing donor CMV status may have confounded expanded clonotype changes. Diversity of TCR beta per million T cells declined in a roughly linear way with age.

Sequencing was carried out using blood. The chain combines TRBV29-1 with TRBJ1-1; no clear D. This TCR was sampled from a human donor in good health. The CDR3 coding sequence is TGCAGCGTTGTACCCAAGGCAGTCATCACTGAAGCTTTCTTT. Protein product: CSVVPKAVITEAFF.